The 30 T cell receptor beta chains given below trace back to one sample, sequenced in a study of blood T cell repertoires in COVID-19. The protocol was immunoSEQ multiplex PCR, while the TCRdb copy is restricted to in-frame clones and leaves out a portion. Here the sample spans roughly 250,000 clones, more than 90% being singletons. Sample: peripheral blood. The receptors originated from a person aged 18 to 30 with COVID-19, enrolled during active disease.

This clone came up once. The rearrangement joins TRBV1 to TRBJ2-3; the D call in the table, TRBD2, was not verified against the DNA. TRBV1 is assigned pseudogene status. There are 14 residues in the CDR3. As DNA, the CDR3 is TGCACCAGCAGCCCCTTAAGGGAGACAGATACGCAGTATTTT. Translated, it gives CTSSPLRETDTQYF.

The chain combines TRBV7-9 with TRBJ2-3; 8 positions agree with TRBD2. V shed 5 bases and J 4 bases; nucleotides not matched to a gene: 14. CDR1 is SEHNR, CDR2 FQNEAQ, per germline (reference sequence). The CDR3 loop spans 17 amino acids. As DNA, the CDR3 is TGTGCCAGCAGCATACAAAGCGGGAGTGGGTCCTCAGATACGCAGTATTTT. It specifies CASSIQSGSGSSDTQYF.

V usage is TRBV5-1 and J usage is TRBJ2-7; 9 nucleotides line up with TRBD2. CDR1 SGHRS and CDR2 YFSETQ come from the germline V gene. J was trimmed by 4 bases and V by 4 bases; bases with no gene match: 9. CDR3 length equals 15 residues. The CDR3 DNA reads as TGCGCCAGCAGCCAATCAACTAGCGGGTGGTACGAGCAGTACTTC. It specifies CASSQSTSGWYEQYF.

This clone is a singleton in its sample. The CDR3 loop reads CASSAGGLAGGPVTDTQYF. The CDR3 DNA reads as TGTGCCAGCAGCGCAGGGGGACTAGCGGGAGGGCCAGTCACAGATACGCAGTATTTT. The rearrangement uses TRBV9 and TRBJ2-3; the match to TRBD2 covers 16 bases. V shed 3 bases and J 2 bases; nucleotides not matched to a gene: 9. Looked up from germline, CDR1 is SGDLS and CDR2 is YYNGEE. The CDR3 totals 19 residues.

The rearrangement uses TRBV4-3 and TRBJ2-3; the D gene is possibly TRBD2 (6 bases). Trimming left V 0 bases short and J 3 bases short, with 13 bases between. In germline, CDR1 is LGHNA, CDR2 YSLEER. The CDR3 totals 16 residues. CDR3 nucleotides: TGCGCCAGCAGCCAAGAGTCCCGGGAGATTACAGATACGCAGTATTTT. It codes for CASSQESREITDTQYF.

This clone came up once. The CDR3: CASSPFTGQGYGYTF. Written as DNA, the CDR3 is TGTGCCAGCAGCCCGTTCACCGGACAGGGCTATGGCTACACCTTC. The chain is built from TRBV5-6 and TRBJ1-2; the match to TRBD1 covers 8 bases. The CDR3 is 15 residues long. The junction had 9 bases not matched to a gene; V was cut back by 4 bases and J by 4 bases. CDR1 is SGHDT and CDR2 is YYEEEE in the germline V gene.

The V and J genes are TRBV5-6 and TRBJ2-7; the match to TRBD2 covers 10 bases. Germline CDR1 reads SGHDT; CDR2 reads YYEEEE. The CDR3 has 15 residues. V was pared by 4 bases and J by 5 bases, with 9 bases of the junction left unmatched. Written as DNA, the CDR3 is TGTGCCAGCAGCGTGCTAGCGGGAGTCCCCAACGAGCAGTACTTC. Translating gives CASSVLAGVPNEQYF.

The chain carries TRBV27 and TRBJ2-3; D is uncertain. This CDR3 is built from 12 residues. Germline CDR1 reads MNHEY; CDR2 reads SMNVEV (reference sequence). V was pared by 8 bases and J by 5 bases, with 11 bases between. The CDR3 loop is CASPCGRDTQYF. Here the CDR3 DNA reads TGTGCCAGCCCTTGTGGCAGAGATACGCAGTATTTT.

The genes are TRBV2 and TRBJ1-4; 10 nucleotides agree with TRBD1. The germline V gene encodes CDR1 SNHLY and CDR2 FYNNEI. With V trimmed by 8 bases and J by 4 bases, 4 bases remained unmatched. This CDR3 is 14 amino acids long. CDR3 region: CASRRDRGNEKLFF. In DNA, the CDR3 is TGTGCCAGCCGCCGGGACAGGGGTAATGAAAAACTGTTTTTT.

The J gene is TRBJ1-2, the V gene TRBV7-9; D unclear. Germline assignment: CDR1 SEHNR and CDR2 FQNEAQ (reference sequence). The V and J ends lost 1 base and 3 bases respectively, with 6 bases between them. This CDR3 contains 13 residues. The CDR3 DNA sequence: TGTGCCAGCAGCTTAGGACAAGACTATGGCTACACCTTC. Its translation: CASSLGQDYGYTF.

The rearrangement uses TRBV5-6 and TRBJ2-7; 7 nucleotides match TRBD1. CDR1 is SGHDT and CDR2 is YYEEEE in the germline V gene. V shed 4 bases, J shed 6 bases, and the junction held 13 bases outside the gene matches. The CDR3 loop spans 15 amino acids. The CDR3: CASSLERGRVAEQYF. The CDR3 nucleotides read TGTGCCAGCAGCCTGGAGAGGGGGCGGGTGGCCGAGCAGTACTTC. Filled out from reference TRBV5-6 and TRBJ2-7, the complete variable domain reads DAGVTQSPTHLIKTRGQQVTLRCSPKSGHDTVSWYQQALGQGPQFIFQYYEEEERQRGNFPDRFSGHQFPNYSSELNVNALLLGDSALYLCASSLERGRVAEQYFGPGTRLTVT.

The CDR3 loop reads CASSVAPTVSYGYTF. DNA for the CDR3: TGTGCCAGCAGCGTAGCTCCCACAGTGTCCTATGGCTACACCTTC. The V gene is TRBV9, the J gene TRBJ1-2; D uncertain. CDR1 and CDR2 (germline): SGDLS, YYNGEE. Trimming cost V 0 bases and J 4 bases, with 13 bases left between them. CDR3 length equals 15 residues.

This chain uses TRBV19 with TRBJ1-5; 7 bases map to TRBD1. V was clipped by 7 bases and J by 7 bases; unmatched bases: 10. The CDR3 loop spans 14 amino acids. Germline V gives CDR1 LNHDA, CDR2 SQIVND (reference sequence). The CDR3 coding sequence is TGTGCCAGTACCCGGGACAGTTGGTACCAGCCCCAGCATTTT. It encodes CASTRDSWYQPQHF. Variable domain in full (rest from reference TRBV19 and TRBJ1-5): DGGITQSPKYLFRKEGQNVTLSCEQNLNHDAMYWYRQDPGQGLRLIYYSQIVNDFQKGDIAEGYSVSREKKESFPLTVTSAQKNPTAFYLCASTRDSWYQPQHFGDGTRLSIL.

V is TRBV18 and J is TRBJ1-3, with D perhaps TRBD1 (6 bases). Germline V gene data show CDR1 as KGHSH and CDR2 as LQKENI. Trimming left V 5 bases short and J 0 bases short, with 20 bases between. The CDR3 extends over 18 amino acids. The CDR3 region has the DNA TGTGCCAGCTCATCCGAGTTACAGGGCTCCGTCTCTGGAAACACCATATATTTT. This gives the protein CASSSELQGSVSGNTIYF.

The DNA of the CDR3 is TGTGCCAGCGGGACTAGCGGAACAGATACGCAGTATTTT. This sequence encodes CASGTSGTDTQYF. This chain joins TRBV6-5 and TRBJ2-3, with 11 bases identical to TRBD2. The CDR3 is 13 residues long. J gave up 3 bases and V 8 bases, and 1 base lay outside the gene matches. Germline V gene sequence: CDR1 MNHEY, CDR2 SVGAGI.

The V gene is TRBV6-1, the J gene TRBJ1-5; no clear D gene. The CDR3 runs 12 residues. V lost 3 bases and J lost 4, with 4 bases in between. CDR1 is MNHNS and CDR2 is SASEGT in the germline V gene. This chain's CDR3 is CASSDGNQPQHF. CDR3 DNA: TGTGCCAGCAGTGACGGGAATCAGCCCCAGCATTTT.

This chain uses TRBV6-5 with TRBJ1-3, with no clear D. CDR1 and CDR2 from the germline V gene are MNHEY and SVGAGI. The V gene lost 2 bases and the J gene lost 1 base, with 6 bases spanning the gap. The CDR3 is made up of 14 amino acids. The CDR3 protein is CASSYSDSGNTIYF. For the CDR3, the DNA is TGTGCCAGCAGTTACAGCGATTCTGGAAACACCATATATTTT.

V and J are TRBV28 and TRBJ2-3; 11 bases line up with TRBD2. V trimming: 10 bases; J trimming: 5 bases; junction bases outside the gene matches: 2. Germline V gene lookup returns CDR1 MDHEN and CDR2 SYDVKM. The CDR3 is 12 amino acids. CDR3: CAILAGGDTQYF. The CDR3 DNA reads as TGTGCCATTCTAGCGGGAGGAGATACGCAGTATTTT.

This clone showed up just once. CDR3 region: CASSSLTVYGYTF. The CDR3 DNA reads as TGTGCCAGCAGTTCCCTGACAGTCTATGGCTACACCTTC. The chain couples TRBV6-5 to TRBJ1-2; D might be TRBD1 (5 bases). Germline values: CDR1 MNHEY, CDR2 SVGAGI. Deletions cut 4 bases from V and 4 bases from J, with 10 bases between. The CDR3 covers 13 residues.

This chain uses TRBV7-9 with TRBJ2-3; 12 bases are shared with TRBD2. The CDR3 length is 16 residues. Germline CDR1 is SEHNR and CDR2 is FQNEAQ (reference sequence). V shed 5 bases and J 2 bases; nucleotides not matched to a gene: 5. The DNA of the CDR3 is TGTGCCAGCAGCCCCGGACTAGCGGGACACACAGATACGCAGTATTTT. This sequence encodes CASSPGLAGHTDTQYF.

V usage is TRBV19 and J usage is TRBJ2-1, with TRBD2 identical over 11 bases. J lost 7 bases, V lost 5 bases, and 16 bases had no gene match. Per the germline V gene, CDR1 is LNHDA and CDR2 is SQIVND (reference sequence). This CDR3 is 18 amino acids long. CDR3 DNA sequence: TGTGCCAGTAGTGCAGATCCCACTTTAGCGGGAGGGCATAATGAGCAGTTCTTC. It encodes CASSADPTLAGGHNEQFF.

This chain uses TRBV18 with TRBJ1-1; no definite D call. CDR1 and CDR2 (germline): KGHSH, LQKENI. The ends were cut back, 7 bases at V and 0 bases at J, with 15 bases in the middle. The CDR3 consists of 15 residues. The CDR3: CASYVGRAVNTEAFF. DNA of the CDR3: TGTGCCAGCTACGTAGGGAGGGCAGTGAACACTGAAGCTTTCTTT.

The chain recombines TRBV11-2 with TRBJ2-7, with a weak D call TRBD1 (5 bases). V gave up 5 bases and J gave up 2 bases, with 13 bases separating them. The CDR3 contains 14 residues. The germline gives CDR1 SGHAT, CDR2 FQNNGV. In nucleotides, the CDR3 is TGTGCCAGCAGCCCTGGGGTAGGGGCCTACGAGCAGTACTTC. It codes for CASSPGVGAYEQYF.

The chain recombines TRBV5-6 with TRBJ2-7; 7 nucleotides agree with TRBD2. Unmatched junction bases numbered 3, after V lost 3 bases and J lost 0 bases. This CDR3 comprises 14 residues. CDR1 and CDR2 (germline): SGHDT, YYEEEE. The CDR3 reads CASSSAGVSYEQYF. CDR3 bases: TGTGCCAGCAGCTCGGCGGGGGTCTCCTACGAGCAGTACTTC.

This chain's CDR3 is CAWGQGWGNQPQHF. The CDR3 DNA is TGTGCCTGGGGACAGGGATGGGGCAATCAGCCCCAGCATTTT. The chain combines TRBV30 with TRBJ1-5; 8 bases are shared with TRBD1. V shed 5 bases, J shed 2 bases, and the junction held 5 bases outside the gene matches. The CDR3 totals 14 residues. Looked up from germline, CDR1 is GTSNPN and CDR2 is SVGIG (reference sequence).

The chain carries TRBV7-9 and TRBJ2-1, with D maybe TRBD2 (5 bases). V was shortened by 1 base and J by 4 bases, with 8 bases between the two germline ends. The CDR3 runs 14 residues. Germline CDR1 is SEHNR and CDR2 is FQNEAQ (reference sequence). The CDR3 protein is CASSLDWTYNEQFF. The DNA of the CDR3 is TGTGCCAGCAGCTTAGACTGGACTTACAATGAGCAGTTCTTC.

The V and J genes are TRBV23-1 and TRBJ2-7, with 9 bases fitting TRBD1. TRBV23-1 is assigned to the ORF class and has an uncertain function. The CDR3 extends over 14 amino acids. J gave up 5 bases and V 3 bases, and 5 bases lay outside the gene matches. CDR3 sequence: CASSHPGTGHEQYF. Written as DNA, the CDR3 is TGCGCCAGCAGTCACCCTGGGACAGGGCACGAGCAGTACTTC.

The CDR3 region has the DNA TGTGCCAGCAGCTTGGCGGGGGGTACGCAGTATTTT. Its translation: CASSLAGGTQYF. J is TRBJ2-3 and V is TRBV5-6, with 7 nucleotides matching TRBD2. The CDR3 is 12 residues long. Germline CDR1 reads SGHDT; CDR2 reads YYEEEE. The V gene end was trimmed by 0 bases and the J gene end by 8 bases; junction bases not matched to a gene: 0.

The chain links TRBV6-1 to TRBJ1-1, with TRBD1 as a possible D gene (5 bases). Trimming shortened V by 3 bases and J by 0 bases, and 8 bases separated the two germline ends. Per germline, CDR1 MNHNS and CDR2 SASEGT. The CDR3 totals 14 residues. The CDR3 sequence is CASSDMGLNTEAFF. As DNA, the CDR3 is TGTGCCAGCAGTGATATGGGGCTGAACACTGAAGCTTTCTTT.

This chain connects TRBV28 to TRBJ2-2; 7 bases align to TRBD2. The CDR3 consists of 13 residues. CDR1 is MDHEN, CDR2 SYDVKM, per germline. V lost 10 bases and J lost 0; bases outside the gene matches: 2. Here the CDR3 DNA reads TGTGCCACTAGCGGTACGAACACCGGGGAGCTGTTTTTT. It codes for CATSGTNTGELFF.